This TCR beta chain is drawn from a study of blood T cell repertoires in COVID-19 (dated by TCRdb to the early 2020s). For the study in its entirety: Samples covering the acute and convalescent phases of COVID-19 were provided by collaborators in the United States, Italy and Spain. The repertoires were released in a freely available public database meant as a resource for research on the immune response to SARS-CoV-2. Sample metadata almost always included a de-identified subject ID, COVID-19 status, age in years and sex. The prospective study material was composed of cDNA or gDNA derived from T cells, B-cell-depleted T cells, or PBMCs. Where HLA class I and class II types were available, the types were taken from metadata supplied by the sample provider, not from assay-based typing. Samples were obtained from the ongoing ImmuneRACE study (first 160 participants) and from over 1,000 subjects provided by 6 global collaborators. The dataset comprised deeply sampled blood TCRbeta repertoires from subjects exposed to, actively infected with, or recovered from COVID-19.

TCRbeta CDR3 regions were amplified from genomic DNA by means of the immunoSEQ Assay, a bias-controlled multiplex PCR. Per the authors' processing: The number of nucleated cells in each sample was estimated by amplification of reference gene primers within the assay. To quantify the absolute abundance of each unique TCRbeta CDR3 rearrangement, sequence reads were collapsed and filtered. For each sample, productive Simpson clonality was calculated by taking the square root of Simpson's diversity index across productive rearrangements. The table comes from immuneACCESS by way of TCRdb, which keeps in-frame sequences with V and J called. Part of the clones is missing from these tables; in studies checked, under half for an unresolved V gene and the rest for unknown reasons. That table supplies the V and J calls and clone size; D and trimming were determined from the DNA. The sample table lists 200,000 to 250,000 clones, roughly four fifths of them with a count of one. About an eighth of the sample is taken by the ten largest.

The research as a whole found: Clinical and demographic metadata were provided uncurated, with the amount varying by source and participant.

The collaborating institutions used their own protocols to collect whole blood in K2EDTA tubes. For TCRbeta analysis, collaborators shipped samples as frozen whole blood, isolated PBMCs, or DNA extracted from either of those sample types. Concerning this clone itself: Its antigen is unknown. No much larger clonotype is one base removed from it; base qualities were not supplied.

The CDR3 contains 15 residues, cysteine and phenylalanine counted. Only the CDR3 region is kept as DNA, spanning 45 bases read in frame from base 1. Germline trimming: 4 bases from V, 4 bases from J; junction bases outside gene matches: 6. The germline V gene (reference sequence) gives CDR1 as LNHDA and CDR2 as SQIVND. The receptor was isolated from a woman in her 40s with acute or convalescent COVID-19. The rearrangement joined TRBV19 to TRBJ2-2, with 7 central nucleotides matching TRBD2. The sample taken for sequencing was peripheral blood. The sequenced DNA: TGTGCCAGTAGTACTGGACTAGACCTCACCGGGGAGCTGTTTTTT. This gives the protein CASSTGLDLTGELFF.